The table lists the clone carrying this T cell receptor (beta chain) with a count of one. Its target is not known. This entry comes from a study of response to subunit inactivated influenza vaccine. TCRdb reprocessed the RT-PCR reads with MiXCR, giving one entry per CDR3 protein. The table has more than 400,000 distinct CDR3 sequences, 9.5% to 13% seen once. Trimming cost V 3 bases and J 7 bases; bases outside gene matches: 8. This CDR3 has 14 amino acids. Overall study findings and caveats: The authors suggested that few new T cells are recruited per seasonal influenza vaccination.

This sequence originates from a man aged 50 to 59 who received an inactivated influenza vaccine. This chain joins TRBV12-3 or TRBV12-4 and TRBJ2-5; 7 bases line up with TRBD1. Sequencing used PBMCs from blood, obtained more than 35 days after vaccination. The CDR3: CASSLETGRATQYF. The CDR3 DNA follows: TGTGCCAGCAGTTTGGAGACAGGGCGGGCGACCCAGTACTTC.